Listed below are T cell receptor beta chains from one sample, sequenced in a study of graft-versus-host responses after intestinal transplantation. These receptors lack a known antigen. TCRdb keeps only in-frame clones here, not all; method: immunoSEQ multiplex PCR. The table lists about 97,000 clones, about nine tenths of them singletons, with about 0.18% in the top ten. Sequenced material: unstimulated CD4+ T cells sorted from spleen or lymph node cells, taken before transplant. The receptors come from a human donor who was the organ donor for an intestinal transplant. Both conserved end residues are part of each CDR3. A D gene is named only where the DNA matches it firmly. Clone size appears in some rows only: once, few, many, or a class for an expanded clone.

v_gene: TRBV28; len: 15; abundance: NA; d_gene: NA; j_gene: TRBJ1-6; CDR3aa: CASSLPSRDNSPLHF; CDR3nt: TGTGCCAGCAGTTTACCATCGCGAGATAATTCACCCCTCCACTTT
v_gene: TRBV27; len: 14; abundance: NA; d_gene: NA; j_gene: TRBJ1-1; CDR3aa: CASSLASLNTEAFF; CDR3nt: TGTGCCAGCAGTTTAGCCAGTCTGAACACTGAAGCTTTCTTT
v_gene: TRBV7-8; len: 15; abundance: NA; d_gene: TRBD1; j_gene: TRBJ2-3; CDR3aa: CVSSLMGQLTDTQYF; CDR3nt: TGTGTCAGCAGCTTGATGGGACAGTTGACAGATACGCAGTATTTT
v_gene: TRBV6-6; len: 15; abundance: NA; d_gene: NA; j_gene: TRBJ1-3; CDR3aa: CASSLGDTSGNTIYF; CDR3nt: TGTGCCAGCAGTCTCGGGGACACCTCTGGAAACACCATATATTTT
v_gene: TRBV7-9; len: 15; abundance: once; d_gene: TRBD1; j_gene: TRBJ2-7; CDR3aa: CASSGEGTGPYEQYF; CDR3nt: TGTGCCAGCAGCGGAGAGGGGACAGGGCCCTACGAGCAGTACTTC
v_gene: TRBV23-1; len: 14; abundance: NA; d_gene: NA; j_gene: TRBJ1-5; CDR3aa: CASTPRGEDQPQHF; CDR3nt: TGCGCCAGCACTCCAAGAGGGGAGGATCAGCCCCAGCATTTT
v_gene: TRBV5-6; len: 14; abundance: NA; d_gene: TRBD1; j_gene: TRBJ1-2; CDR3aa: CASSFADRPYGYTF; CDR3nt: TGTGCCAGCAGCTTTGCGGACAGGCCTTATGGCTACACCTTC
v_gene: TRBV7-2; len: 14; abundance: NA; d_gene: NA; j_gene: TRBJ1-5; CDR3aa: CASSLLRAGQPQHF; CDR3nt: TGTGCCAGCAGCTTACTCAGGGCGGGACAGCCCCAGCATTTT
v_gene: TRBV18; len: 14; abundance: NA; d_gene: NA; j_gene: TRBJ1-5; CDR3aa: CASSPSSGRQPQHF; CDR3nt: TGTGCCAGCTCACCGAGCAGTGGGAGGCAGCCCCAGCATTTT
v_gene: TRBV2; len: 11; abundance: few; d_gene: NA; j_gene: TRBJ2-5; CDR3aa: CASTDQETQYF; CDR3nt: TGTGCCAGCACAGACCAAGAGACCCAGTACTTC